This TCR beta chain was recorded in a study of shared clonotypes between healthy human individuals. TCRdb's copy holds only in-frame clones and misses some; the assay was immunoSEQ multiplex PCR. The sample lists about 1.1 million clones, 75% to 85% occurring once. In this sample, this clone turned up once. Germline V lookup: CDR1 SGDLS, CDR2 YYNGEE. This CDR3 comprises 15 residues. V dropped 4 bases and J dropped 2; count of bases not matched to a gene: 2. The chain is built from TRBV9 and TRBJ2-1; 11 positions agree with TRBD2. This receptor was taken from a man aged 18 to 30 in good health. Some clones in this sample may be carry-over from other donors' samples. The sample was memory CD4+ T cells from PBMCs. The subset denotes: CD45RA-negative fraction. CDR3 nucleotides: TGTGCCAGCAGCCTTAGCGGGAGGGCCTACAATGAGCAGTTCTTC. This sequence encodes CASSLSGRAYNEQFF.